A single sample is the source of the 10 T cell receptor beta chains below, sequenced in a study of T cell responses to AZD1222 COVID-19 vaccine. Clones were sequenced by immunoSEQ multiplex PCR, and TCRdb holds only the in-frame ones, with some missing. The top ten clones hold 6% to 8% of a sample with roughly 120,000 clones, about 89% of them seen once. The input for sequencing was peripheral blood, taken 28 days after the second AZD1222 dose. The receptors derive from an adult who received the AZD1222 COVID-19 vaccine.

In its sample, this clone was seen once. This chain uses TRBV18 with TRBJ1-6; 8 nucleotides line up with TRBD1. V gave up 4 bases and J gave up 8 bases; unmatched junction bases: 4. The CDR3 has 14 residues. Germline CDR1 and CDR2: KGHSH and LQKENI. The CDR3 sequence is CASSLQTGDSPLHF. CDR3 nucleotide sequence: TGTGCCAGCTCACTGCAGACAGGGGATTCACCCCTCCACTTT.

The chain recombines TRBV3-1 (or the pseudogene TRBV3-2) with TRBJ1-2, with a possible D match to TRBD1 (5 bases). CDR3 length: 14 residues. Germline-derived CDR1 and CDR2 are LGHDT and YNNKEL (reference sequence). Trimming pared 5 bases from V and 2 bases from J, leaving 12 bases between. The DNA of the CDR3 is TGTGCCAGCAGCTCCAGGACAACGAACTATGGCTACACCTTC. It codes for CASSSRTTNYGYTF.

V gene TRBV18 combines with J gene TRBJ2-1; D gene ambiguous. Germline V lookup: CDR1 KGHSH, CDR2 LQKENI. Trimming removed 0 bases at V and 11 bases at J, with 14 bases between. This CDR3 spans 14 amino acids. The CDR3 loop reads CASSPPMDRVKQFF. Written as DNA, the CDR3 is TGTGCCAGCTCACCACCGATGGACCGCGTCAAGCAGTTCTTC.

The rearrangement links TRBV19 to TRBJ1-2; 8 nucleotides line up with TRBD1. The germline CDR1 and CDR2 sequences are LNHDA and SQIVND (reference sequence). V was clipped by 7 bases and J by 2 bases; unmatched bases: 18. The CDR3 extends over 18 amino acids. The CDR3 is CASNTPSYTTGENYGYTF. Written as DNA, the CDR3 is TGTGCCAGTAACACCCCAAGCTACACGACAGGGGAGAACTATGGCTACACCTTC. Full variable domain (outside the CDR3, taken from reference TRBV19 and TRBJ1-2): DGGITQSPKYLFRKEGQNVTLSCEQNLNHDAMYWYRQDPGQGLRLIYYSQIVNDFQKGDIAEGYSVSREKKESFPLTVTSAQKNPTAFYLCASNTPSYTTGENYGYTFGSGTRLTVV.

The rearrangement joins TRBV10-3 to TRBJ2-7, with 8 bases lining up with TRBD1. Trimming removed 8 bases from V and 2 bases from J; junction bases left unmatched: 8. In germline, CDR1 is ENHRY, CDR2 SYGVKD. This CDR3 has 14 residues. The CDR3 sequence is CAICPGQGTYEQYF. As DNA, the CDR3 is TGTGCCATCTGTCCCGGACAGGGTACCTACGAGCAGTACTTC.

The V gene is TRBV7-8, the J gene TRBJ1-1, with TRBD1 matching 9 bases. The J segment lost 1 base and the V segment lost 7 bases, leaving 13 bases of the junction unmatched. The CDR3 is 17 amino acids. Germline-derived CDR1 and CDR2 are SGHVS and FQNEAQ. CDR3 residues: CASTSARTGAPNTEAFF. DNA for the CDR3: TGTGCCAGCACCTCAGCCCGGACAGGGGCTCCGAACACTGAAGCTTTCTTT.

J is TRBJ2-5 and V is TRBV27; possibly TRBD1 or TRBD2 for D (5 bases each). Germline CDR1 reads MNHEY; CDR2 reads SMNVEV (reference sequence). The CDR3 covers 14 residues. V dropped 5 bases and J dropped 7 bases, with 17 bases sitting between them. Here the CDR3 reads CASSQRDGLGTQYF. In nucleotides, the CDR3 is TGTGCCAGCAGTCAACGGGACGGTTTGGGGACCCAGTACTTC.

The J gene is TRBJ2-7, the V gene TRBV7-9; TRBD2 agrees at 9 bases. There are 14 residues in the CDR3. Germline-derived CDR1 and CDR2 are SEHNR and FQNEAQ (reference sequence). The V segment lost 1 base and the J segment 6 bases; nucleotides outside the gene matches: 4. CDR3 sequence: CASSLDAGGFEQYF. CDR3 in DNA: TGTGCCAGCAGCTTAGACGCGGGGGGGTTCGAGCAGTACTTC.

This clone was seen a few times. V usage is TRBV3-1 (or the pseudogene TRBV3-2) and J usage is TRBJ2-2; TRBD2 might be the D (5 bases). CDR1 and CDR2 from the germline V gene are LGHDT and YNNKEL (reference sequence). The CDR3 contains 13 residues. Trimming took off 6 bases at V and 6 bases at J, with 11 bases between the two ends. CDR3 coding DNA: TGTGCCAGCAGATCGGGGTTCCCCGGGGAGCTGTTTTTT. Amino acids: CASRSGFPGELFF.

The chain employs TRBV29-1 and TRBJ2-2; D uncertain. The germline gives CDR1 SQVTM, CDR2 ANQGSEA. The CDR3 is 13 residues long. The V end lost 4 bases, the J end lost 3 bases, and 9 bases lay between the germline ends. CDR3 residues: CSVVPRDTGELFF. The CDR3 DNA sequence: TGCAGCGTTGTGCCTAGGGACACCGGGGAGCTGTTTTTT.